This T cell receptor (beta chain) is drawn from a study of T-cell reconstitution after alpha-beta-depleted transplantation in children. Study results and caveats: Newly generated T cells supplied most T-cell counts and diversity one year post-transplant. Roughly two months post-transplant, alpha-beta T cells reportedly originated from several hundred graft clones that had expanded.

Construction of the TCRbeta library involved unique molecular identifiers. TCRdb reprocessed the PCR reads with MiXCR, giving one entry per CDR3 protein. The table records about 110,000 distinct CDR3 sequences, around 10% of them present only once. Unmatched junction bases numbered 15, after V lost 2 bases and J lost 6 bases. The CDR3 runs to 17 residues. Germline V lookup: CDR1 DFQATT, CDR2 SNEGSKA (reference sequence). Comment on this clonotype: As yet, its antigen is unknown.

V is TRBV20-1 and J is TRBJ2-1, with TRBD2 matching over 8 bases. The origin of this receptor is a boy younger than 10 with acute lymphoblastic leukemia, due to receive a stem cell transplant. This sample comprised PBMCs, obtained before TCRalphabeta/CD19-depleted stem cell transplant. The CDR3 coding sequence is TGCAGTGCTAGACCCGACCTGACTAGCGCGCATTCCAATGAGCAGTTCTTC. Its protein product is CSARPDLTSAHSNEQFF.